These 18 T cell receptor beta chains came from one sample sequenced in a study of shared clonotypes between healthy human individuals. This table comes from immunoSEQ multiplex PCR, and its TCRdb copy is limited to in-frame clones, with some not included. The repertoire holds around 240,000 clones, with about 65% as singletons. What was sequenced was memory CD4+ T cells sorted from blood. Specified subset: CD45RA-negative fraction. The receptor set was obtained from a man younger than 40 in good health.

The V and J genes are TRBV7-2 and TRBJ2-5; 7 positions agree with TRBD1. The CDR3 is made up of 13 amino acids. With V trimmed by 5 bases and J by 6 bases, 6 bases remained unmatched. The germline CDR1 and CDR2 sequences are SGHTA and FQGNSA. The CDR3 loop reads CASSRDSVKTQYF. The CDR3, as DNA: TGTGCCAGCAGCCGGGACAGTGTAAAGACCCAGTACTTC. Filled out from reference TRBV7-2 and TRBJ2-5, the complete variable domain reads GAGVSQSPSNKVTEKGKDVELRCDPISGHTALYWYRQSLGQGLEFLIYFQGNSAPDKSGLPSDRFSAERTGGSVSTLTIQRTQQEDSAVYLCASSRDSVKTQYFGPGTRLLVL.

The genes are TRBV10-1 and TRBJ2-1; 9 bases fit TRBD2. V lost 7 bases to trimming and J lost 8 bases; unmatched junction nucleotides: 12. This CDR3 has 15 amino acids. Germline V gene lookup returns CDR1 WNHNN and CDR2 SYGVQD (reference sequence). The CDR3 DNA is TGCGCCAGCATGTCATCAGCGGGAGGCAAGTATGAGCAGTTCTTC. This translates into CASMSSAGGKYEQFF.

The V gene is TRBV30, the J gene TRBJ2-4, with D possibly TRBD1 on 6 matching bases. This CDR3 region has 11 residues. Germline CDR1 is GTSNPN and CDR2 is SVGIG (reference sequence). The V end was cut by 5 bases, the J end by 6 bases, with 8 bases between. The CDR3 DNA follows: TGTGCCTGGGGACAGCTAAACATTCAGTACTTC. This sequence encodes CAWGQLNIQYF.

Notes on this clone: Germline and junction disagree at one end, which may indicate a read error. The chain recombines TRBV5-5 with TRBJ2-5; D unclear. This CDR3 has 14 residues. The germline CDR1 and CDR2 sequences are SGHKS and YYEKEE (reference sequence). The CDR3 DNA reads TGTGCCAGCACCTTGCTCCCCCAACAAGAGACCCAGTACTTC. It is translated as CASTLLPQQETQYF. Together with reference TRBV5-5 and TRBJ2-5, the CDR3 gives the full variable domain: DAGVTQSPTHLIKTRGQQVTLRCSPISGHKSVSWYQQVLGQGPQFIFQYYEKEERGRGNFPDRFSARQFPNYSSELNVNALLLGDSALYLCASTLLPQQETQYFGPGTRLLVL.

This sequence joins TRBV30 and TRBJ2-3, with D possibly TRBD2 on 6 matching bases. The CDR3 covers 16 residues. Trimming stripped 3 bases from V and 2 bases from J, with 18 bases between. Looked up from germline, CDR1 is GTSNPN and CDR2 is SVGIG (reference sequence). CDR3 bases: TGTGCCTGGAGCGGACGATCTAGCGCTTTCACAGATACGCAGTATTTT. It codes for CAWSGRSSAFTDTQYF.

The chain combines TRBV10-3 with TRBJ1-5; 7 bases are a match to TRBD1. After removal of 6 bases from V and 4 bases from J, the junction contained 6 bases not matched to a gene. CDR3 size: 14 residues. The germline gives CDR1 ENHRY, CDR2 SYGVKD. CDR3: CAISLGTANQPQHF. CDR3 in DNA: TGTGCCATCAGCCTTGGGACAGCAAATCAGCCCCAGCATTTT.

The genes are TRBV11-3 and TRBJ2-2; D may be TRBD1 or TRBD2 (5 bases each). The germline V gene has CDR1 SGHNT and CDR2 YENEEA. V dropped 5 bases and J dropped 4 bases, with 8 bases sitting between them. The CDR3 runs to 13 residues. CDR3 bases: TGTGCCAGCAGCGGGACCGCCACCGGGGAGCTGTTTTTT. It encodes CASSGTATGELFF.

CDR3 nucleotide sequence: TGTGCCAGCAGTTACGTCTCAGGGGTCAACGAGCAGTACTTC. Translating it yields CASSYVSGVNEQYF. The J gene is TRBJ2-7, the V gene TRBV6-6; D possibly corresponds to TRBD1 (6 bases). The V gene's germline CDR1 is MNHNY and CDR2 SVGAGI (reference sequence). Trimming removed 2 bases at V and 5 bases at J, with 13 bases between. The CDR3 runs to 14 residues.

By frequency in the sample, this clone is medium-sized. The rearrangement uses TRBV18 and TRBJ2-7; 10 bases line up with TRBD1. The V gene's germline CDR1 is KGHSH and CDR2 LQKENI. The CDR3 spans 15 residues. The junction had 5 bases not matched to a gene; V was cut back by 3 bases and J by 3 bases. For the CDR3, the DNA is TGTGCCAGCTCACCCTCGGGACAGGGGTTCTACGAGCAGTACTTC. Its protein product is CASSPSGQGFYEQYF.

This clone has at least ten counts. The V gene is TRBV9, the J gene TRBJ2-7, with 7 bases that match TRBD2. V dropped 3 bases and J dropped 2; count of bases not matched to a gene: 8. The germline gives CDR1 SGDLS, CDR2 YYNGEE. The CDR3 has 15 residues. As DNA, the CDR3 is TGTGCCAGCAGCGAAGGGACTACCTCAACCTACGAGCAGTACTTC. It encodes CASSEGTTSTYEQYF.

The chain links TRBV7-2 to TRBJ1-2; 8 bases map to TRBD1. The CDR3 runs to 12 residues. V trimming: 5 bases; J trimming: 8 bases; junction bases outside the gene matches: 4. The V gene's germline CDR1 is SGHTA and CDR2 FQGNSA. The CDR3 region has the DNA TGTGCCAGCAGCCCGACAGGGGACGGCTACACCTTC. Translating it yields CASSPTGDGYTF. The full variable domain, in which reference TRBV7-2 and TRBJ1-2 provide the parts outside the CDR3, is GAGVSQSPSNKVTEKGKDVELRCDPISGHTALYWYRQSLGQGLEFLIYFQGNSAPDKSGLPSDRFSAERTGGSVSTLTIQRTQQEDSAVYLCASSPTGDGYTFGSGTRLTVV.

The gene calls are TRBV7-9 and TRBJ2-7; a possible D gene is TRBD2 (5 bases). Germline CDR1 and CDR2: SEHNR and FQNEAQ (reference sequence). The CDR3 is 14 amino acids. Trimming took off 5 bases at V and 8 bases at J, with 19 bases between the two ends. CDR3 region: CASSPSAHGKQQYF. CDR3 bases: TGTGCCAGCAGCCCTAGTGCCCACGGGAAACAGCAGTACTTC. The full variable domain, in which reference TRBV7-9 and TRBJ2-7 provide the parts outside the CDR3, is DTGVSQNPRHKITKRGQNVTFRCDPISEHNRLYWYRQTLGQGPEFLTYFQNEAQLEKSRLLSDRFSAERPKGSFSTLEIQRTEQGDSAMYLCASSPSAHGKQQYFGPGTRLTVT.

V and J are TRBV28 and TRBJ2-5, with D possibly matching TRBD2 (7 bases). Germline-derived CDR1 and CDR2 are MDHEN and SYDVKM. This CDR3 has 14 amino acids. V was shortened by 6 bases and J by 2 bases, with 13 bases between the two germline ends. As DNA, the CDR3 is TGTGCCAGCAGCGTAGGGGGGGGACAAGAGACCCAGTACTTC. Protein product: CASSVGGGQETQYF.

DNA for the CDR3: TGTGCCAGCAGTGAGAAGGGGGCGACCGGGGAGCTGTTTTTT. Amino acid sequence: CASSEKGATGELFF. The chain is built from TRBV2 and TRBJ2-2; TRBD1 agrees at 7 bases. After removal of 3 bases from V and 5 bases from J, the junction contained 3 bases not matched to a gene. Per the germline V gene, CDR1 is SNHLY and CDR2 is FYNNEI. The CDR3 has 14 residues.

V is TRBV2 and J is TRBJ1-1; maybe TRBD1 (5 bases). The CDR3 totals 12 residues. Germline V gene sequence: CDR1 SNHLY, CDR2 FYNNEI. Trimming stripped 6 bases from V and 5 bases from J, with 10 bases between. CDR3 sequence reads: CASRGVGTEAFF. The CDR3 nucleotides read TGTGCCAGCAGGGGGGTTGGGACTGAAGCTTTCTTT.

This clone occurred a few times. The chain has TRBV11-2 and TRBJ2-5; TRBD2 is a possible D gene (7 bases). Germline V gene sequence: CDR1 SGHAT, CDR2 FQNNGV. The CDR3 consists of 13 residues. The V end was cut by 3 bases, the J end by 5 bases, with 10 bases between. CDR3 DNA: TGTGCCAGCAGCTTGCGGGGGCGGGAGACCCAGTACTTC. It specifies CASSLRGRETQYF.

The genes are TRBV6-5 and TRBJ1-1, with a weak D call TRBD1 (6 bases). Germline V CDR1 and CDR2: MNHEY, SVGAGI. CDR3 size: 16 residues. V shed 2 bases and J shed 2 bases, with 15 bases lying between them. Here the CDR3 DNA reads TGTGCCAGCAGTTACGTTTGGGGGCTGGGTAACACTGAAGCTTTCTTT. This sequence encodes CASSYVWGLGNTEAFF.

This clone showed up just a few times. The rearrangement uses TRBV5-1 and TRBJ2-5, with unresolved D. The CDR3 spans 13 residues. Germline values: CDR1 SGHRS, CDR2 YFSETQ. Trimming shortened V by 0 bases and J by 5 bases, and 8 bases separated the two germline ends. The DNA for the CDR3 is TGCGCCAGCAGCTTGGACGTGGGGGAGACCCAGTACTTC. As protein: CASSLDVGETQYF.